The sequence of this T cell receptor beta chain was determined in a study of cytomegalovirus exposure and HLA in healthy donors. V lost 7 bases and J 6 bases, leaving 12 bases between the germline ends. The CDR3 runs 12 residues. The germline V gene encodes CDR1 LNHDA and CDR2 SQIVND (reference sequence). With 60 Vbeta and 13 Jbeta primers, the PCR was carried out. Sequencing used immunoSEQ multiplex PCR; TCRdb keeps in-frame clones, though not all of them. The sample has approximately 88,000 clones; under 85% are singletons. The rearrangement links TRBV19 to TRBJ1-1, with D tentatively TRBD1 (5 bases). The specimen sequenced was PBMCs. The clonotype comes from a man aged 45-65 years in good health and CMV-seropositive. CDR3 amino acids: CASTQGVAEAFF. As DNA, the CDR3 is TGTGCCAGTACCCAAGGGGTCGCTGAAGCTTTCTTT. Supplemented by reference TRBV19 and TRBJ1-1, the full variable domain reads DGGITQSPKYLFRKEGQNVTLSCEQNLNHDAMYWYRQDPGQGLRLIYYSQIVNDFQKGDIAEGYSVSREKKESFPLTVTSAQKNPTAFYLCASTQGVAEAFFGQGTRLTVV.